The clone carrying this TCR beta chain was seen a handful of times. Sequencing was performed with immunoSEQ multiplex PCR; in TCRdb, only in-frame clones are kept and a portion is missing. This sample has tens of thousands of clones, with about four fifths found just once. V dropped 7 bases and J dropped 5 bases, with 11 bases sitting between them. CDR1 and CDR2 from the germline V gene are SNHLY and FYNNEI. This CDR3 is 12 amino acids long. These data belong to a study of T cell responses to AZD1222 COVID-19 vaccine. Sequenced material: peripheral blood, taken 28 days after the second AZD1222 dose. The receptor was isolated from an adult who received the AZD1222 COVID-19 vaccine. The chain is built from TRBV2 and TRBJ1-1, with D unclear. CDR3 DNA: TGTGCCAGCAACTTAGGACGGACTGAAGCTTTCTTT. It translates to CASNLGRTEAFF.